This T cell receptor (beta chain) was identified during a study of shared clonotypes between healthy human individuals. Deep-level settings were used for running the assay. The table came from immunoSEQ multiplex PCR; TCRdb's copy has only in-frame clones and leaves some out. The table has 850,000 to 1,100,000 clones, approximately 80% seen once. CD45RA-negative memory and CD45RA+ naive subsets were split from the CD4+ cells. The CDR3 sequence is 15 residues long. The V end was cut by 1 base, the J end by 7 bases, with 14 bases between. Germline CDR1 and CDR2: SGHDN and FVKESK. The sequence came from a man younger than 30 in good health. Some clones in this sample may be carry-over from other donors' samples. Specimen: memory CD4+ T cells from PBMCs. The subset was: CD45RA-negative fraction. The chain employs TRBV14 and TRBJ2-1; a weak D match, TRBD1 (5 bases). This CDR3 is CASSQGPAGWNEQFF. CDR3 nucleotide sequence: TGTGCCAGCAGCCAAGGTCCGGCAGGGTGGAATGAGCAGTTCTTC.